The rows below give T cell receptor beta chains drawn from one sample of a study of cytomegalovirus exposure and HLA in healthy donors. Repertoires were generated with immunoSEQ multiplex PCR, while TCRdb's copy carries only in-frame clones and drops some. The sample has some 120,000 clones, approximately 70% seen once. Sequencing used PBMCs. These receptors all stem from a man aged 55 to 70 in good health and CMV-seropositive. Both conserved end residues are part of each CDR3. A D gene is named only where the DNA matches it firmly. Not all rows give a size; the values are once, few, many and, for expanded clones, a class.

clone size: once; V gene: TRBV5-1; D gene: .; J gene: TRBJ2-5; CDR3 protein: CASSLDAGPRETQYF; CDR3 DNA: TGCGCCAGCAGCTTGGATGCGGGGCCGAGGGAGACCCAGTACTTC
clone size: .; V gene: TRBV10-3; D gene: .; J gene: TRBJ2-3; CDR3 protein: CAIRGPEYTDTQYF; CDR3 DNA: TGTGCCATCCGCGGGCCGGAATACACAGATACGCAGTATTTT
clone size: .; V gene: TRBV25-1; D gene: .; J gene: TRBJ1-5; CDR3 protein: CASSECAGRGSDQPQHF; CDR3 DNA: TGTGCCAGCAGTGAATGCGCGGGCAGGGGTTCAGATCAGCCCCAGCATTTT
clone size: .; V gene: TRBV19; D gene: .; J gene: TRBJ2-7; CDR3 protein: CASSSWTVASRFEQYF; CDR3 DNA: TGTGCCAGTAGTTCCTGGACAGTGGCCTCTCGGTTCGAGCAGTACTTC
clone size: few; V gene: TRBV2; D gene: .; J gene: TRBJ2-2; CDR3 protein: CASIPGSANTGELFF; CDR3 DNA: TGTGCCAGCATCCCGGGTTCCGCGAACACCGGGGAGCTGTTTTTT
clone size: .; V gene: TRBV10-1; D gene: TRBD2; J gene: TRBJ2-1; CDR3 protein: CASSGSGGYNEQFF; CDR3 DNA: TGCGCCAGCAGTGGTAGCGGGGGCTACAATGAGCAGTTCTTC
clone size: few; V gene: TRBV30; D gene: TRBD1; J gene: TRBJ1-4; CDR3 protein: CAWRPSLGQGVGEKLFF; CDR3 DNA: TGTGCCTGGAGACCCTCCCTCGGACAGGGGGTGGGTGAAAAACTGTTTTTT
clone size: .; V gene: TRBV7-2; D gene: TRBD2; J gene: TRBJ2-1; CDR3 protein: CASSLEWGGEEQFF; CDR3 DNA: TGTGCCAGCAGCTTAGAGTGGGGGGGGGAGGAGCAGTTCTTC
clone size: .; V gene: TRBV5-4; D gene: .; J gene: TRBJ1-1; CDR3 protein: CASSHKSGNEAFF; CDR3 DNA: TGTGCCAGCAGCCACAAGTCAGGGAATGAAGCTTTCTTT
clone size: .; V gene: TRBV29-1; D gene: .; J gene: TRBJ1-1; CDR3 protein: CSVTKQGNTEAFF; CDR3 DNA: TGCAGCGTAACTAAACAGGGAAACACTGAAGCTTTCTTT
clone size: .; V gene: TRBV10-2; D gene: .; J gene: TRBJ1-2; CDR3 protein: CASSESSYYGYTF; CDR3 DNA: TGCGCCAGCAGTGAGTCATCCTACTATGGCTACACCTTC
clone size: .; V gene: TRBV11-2; D gene: TRBD1; J gene: TRBJ2-7; CDR3 protein: CATGQTYEQYF; CDR3 DNA: TGTGCCACGGGACAGACCTACGAGCAGTACTTC
clone size: .; V gene: TRBV4-1; D gene: TRBD1; J gene: TRBJ2-7; CDR3 protein: CASSRGTGAGEQYF; CDR3 DNA: TGCGCCAGCAGTCGCGGGACAGGGGCTGGTGAGCAGTACTTC
clone size: .; V gene: TRBV6-6; D gene: TRBD1; J gene: TRBJ1-6; CDR3 protein: CASSYSGQGDSPLHF; CDR3 DNA: TGTGCCAGCAGTTACTCAGGACAGGGAGATTCACCCCTCCACTTT
clone size: .; V gene: TRBV5-4; D gene: .; J gene: TRBJ1-2; CDR3 protein: CASSPGGWYGYTF; CDR3 DNA: TGTGCCAGCAGCCCGGGGGGTTGGTATGGCTACACCTTC
clone size: .; V gene: TRBV7-9; D gene: .; J gene: TRBJ2-7; CDR3 protein: CASSQGTYEQYF; CDR3 DNA: TGTGCCAGCAGCCAGGGCACCTACGAGCAGTACTTC
clone size: .; V gene: TRBV6-5; D gene: TRBD1; J gene: TRBJ1-2; CDR3 protein: CASREQGASYTF; CDR3 DNA: TGTGCCAGCAGGGAACAGGGGGCTAGCTACACCTTC
clone size: .; V gene: TRBV6-1; D gene: TRBD2; J gene: TRBJ2-7; CDR3 protein: CASNGGVKQYF; CDR3 DNA: TGTGCCAGCAATGGGGGGGTAAAGCAGTACTTC
clone size: .; V gene: TRBV2; D gene: .; J gene: TRBJ2-5; CDR3 protein: CASSDVARRQETQYF; CDR3 DNA: TGTGCCAGCAGTGATGTGGCCAGACGACAGGAGACCCAGTACTTC
clone size: .; V gene: TRBV19; D gene: TRBD1; J gene: TRBJ1-2; CDR3 protein: CASTTRVRGTDYGYTF; CDR3 DNA: TGTGCCAGTACCACCCGTGTCCGAGGGACAGACTATGGCTACACCTTC
clone size: .; V gene: TRBV21-1; D gene: .; J gene: TRBJ2-1; CDR3 protein: CASSYVPPGRGEQFF; CDR3 DNA: TGTGCCAGCAGCTATGTGCCCCCCGGGAGGGGTGAGCAGTTCTTC
clone size: .; V gene: TRBV11-2; D gene: .; J gene: TRBJ2-7; CDR3 protein: CASSFSTIYEQYF; CDR3 DNA: TGTGCCAGCAGCTTTTCAACTATCTACGAGCAGTACTTC
clone size: .; V gene: TRBV7-9; D gene: .; J gene: TRBJ1-1; CDR3 protein: CASSQEARTEAFF; CDR3 DNA: TGTGCCAGCAGCCAAGAGGCGCGGACTGAAGCTTTCTTT
clone size: .; V gene: TRBV30; D gene: .; J gene: TRBJ2-5; CDR3 protein: CAFSLKWGSETQYF; CDR3 DNA: TGTGCCTTTTCCCTTAAGTGGGGCTCGGAGACCCAGTACTTC
clone size: .; V gene: TRBV30; D gene: .; J gene: TRBJ1-1; CDR3 protein: CAWSRGSNTEAFF; CDR3 DNA: TGTGCCTGGAGTAGGGGATCAAACACTGAAGCTTTCTTT
clone size: .; V gene: TRBV19; D gene: .; J gene: TRBJ1-2; CDR3 protein: CASSTQSGVDYTF; CDR3 DNA: TGTGCCAGTAGTACCCAGTCAGGGGTTGACTACACCTTC
clone size: .; V gene: TRBV6-5; D gene: TRBD1; J gene: TRBJ2-1; CDR3 protein: CASSSRTGYNEQFF; CDR3 DNA: TGTGCCAGCAGTTCACGGACAGGATACAATGAGCAGTTCTTC
clone size: .; V gene: TRBV6-5; D gene: TRBD1; J gene: TRBJ2-3; CDR3 protein: CASSWTGGSTDTQYF; CDR3 DNA: TGTGCCAGCAGTTGGACAGGGGGCTCGACAGATACGCAGTATTTT
clone size: .; V gene: TRBV19; D gene: .; J gene: TRBJ2-6; CDR3 protein: CASSRTQVISGANVLTF; CDR3 DNA: TGTGCCAGTAGTAGGACACAGGTGATCTCTGGGGCCAACGTCCTGACTTTC
clone size: .; V gene: TRBV9; D gene: .; J gene: TRBJ2-5; CDR3 protein: CASSVAGRETQYF; CDR3 DNA: TGTGCCAGCAGCGTAGCGGGGAGAGAGACCCAGTACTTC
clone size: .; V gene: TRBV5-4; D gene: TRBD1; J gene: TRBJ2-4; CDR3 protein: CASSLGQGKNIQYF; CDR3 DNA: TGTGCCAGCAGCTTGGGACAGGGGAAAAACATTCAGTACTTC
clone size: .; V gene: TRBV19; D gene: TRBD1; J gene: TRBJ1-1; CDR3 protein: CASVAGTGSSEAFF; CDR3 DNA: TGTGCCAGCGTAGCTGGGACAGGGAGTTCTGAAGCTTTCTTT
clone size: few; V gene: TRBV12-5; D gene: .; J gene: TRBJ2-2; CDR3 protein: CASGSTGELFF; CDR3 DNA: TGTGCTAGTGGCTCCACCGGGGAGCTGTTTTTT
clone size: few; V gene: TRBV4-1; D gene: TRBD2; J gene: TRBJ2-6; CDR3 protein: CASSQDGVAGVLGANVLTF; CDR3 DNA: TGCGCCAGCAGCCAAGATGGGGTAGCGGGGGTTTTGGGGGCCAACGTCCTGACTTTC
clone size: .; V gene: TRBV7-8; D gene: .; J gene: TRBJ2-6; CDR3 protein: CASSRVGGRFSGANVLTF; CDR3 DNA: TGTGCCAGCAGCCGCGTCGGAGGTCGATTCTCTGGGGCCAACGTCCTGACTTTC
clone size: .; V gene: TRBV6-5; D gene: .; J gene: TRBJ2-4; CDR3 protein: CASSYSYRAKNIQYF; CDR3 DNA: TGTGCCAGCAGTTACTCCTACAGGGCCAAAAACATTCAGTACTTC
clone size: few; V gene: TRBV11-2; D gene: .; J gene: TRBJ1-2; CDR3 protein: CASSSPRVGYGYTF; CDR3 DNA: TGTGCCAGCAGCTCCCCCAGGGTAGGGTACGGCTACACCTTC
clone size: few; V gene: TRBV16; D gene: .; J gene: TRBJ1-5; CDR3 protein: CASSRAGDGSPQHF; CDR3 DNA: TGTGCCAGCAGCCGTGCAGGGGACGGATCGCCCCAGCATTTT
clone size: .; V gene: TRBV29-1; D gene: TRBD1; J gene: TRBJ2-7; CDR3 protein: CSESDRGPSKYF; CDR3 DNA: TGCAGCGAATCGGACAGGGGTCCCTCCAAGTACTTC
clone size: .; V gene: TRBV11-2; D gene: .; J gene: TRBJ2-3; CDR3 protein: CASSPVAGATRTDTQYF; CDR3 DNA: TGTGCCAGCAGCCCCGTGGCGGGGGCTACCCGCACAGATACGCAGTATTTT
clone size: .; V gene: TRBV11-3; D gene: .; J gene: TRBJ1-1; CDR3 protein: CASSFRPALGTEAFF; CDR3 DNA: TGTGCCAGCAGCTTTCGTCCGGCCCTCGGGACTGAAGCTTTCTTT
clone size: .; V gene: TRBV7-9; D gene: TRBD1; J gene: TRBJ2-7; CDR3 protein: CASSSAGQGHGEQYF; CDR3 DNA: TGTGCCAGCAGCTCCGCGGGACAGGGTCATGGCGAGCAGTACTTC
clone size: .; V gene: TRBV7-9; D gene: .; J gene: TRBJ1-1; CDR3 protein: CACSLVAGSGEAFF; CDR3 DNA: TGTGCCTGCAGCTTAGTGGCAGGGTCCGGGGAAGCTTTCTTT
clone size: .; V gene: TRBV7-6; D gene: .; J gene: TRBJ2-3; CDR3 protein: CASSFVTDTQYF; CDR3 DNA: TGTGCCAGCAGCTTCGTCACAGATACGCAGTATTTT
clone size: .; V gene: TRBV29-1; D gene: .; J gene: TRBJ2-1; CDR3 protein: CSVESQINEQFF; CDR3 DNA: TGCAGCGTTGAGTCACAGATCAATGAGCAGTTCTTC
clone size: few; V gene: TRBV9; D gene: .; J gene: TRBJ2-5; CDR3 protein: CASSARGDQETQYF; CDR3 DNA: TGTGCCAGCAGCGCGCGCGGGGATCAAGAGACCCAGTACTTC
clone size: .; V gene: TRBV2; D gene: .; J gene: TRBJ1-2; CDR3 protein: CASSEGEGGSTF; CDR3 DNA: TGTGCCAGCAGTGAAGGGGAAGGGGGTAGCACCTTC
clone size: few; V gene: TRBV6-5; D gene: TRBD1; J gene: TRBJ2-7; CDR3 protein: CASSYGWTGGSEQYF; CDR3 DNA: TGTGCCAGCAGTTACGGTTGGACAGGGGGAAGCGAGCAGTACTTC
clone size: .; V gene: TRBV27; D gene: .; J gene: TRBJ2-7; CDR3 protein: CASRRTRNSYEQYF; CDR3 DNA: TGTGCCAGCAGGAGGACACGTAACTCCTACGAGCAGTACTTC
clone size: .; V gene: TRBV9; D gene: TRBD1; J gene: TRBJ2-7; CDR3 protein: CASSTGTGGTYEQYF; CDR3 DNA: TGTGCCAGCAGCACCGGGACAGGGGGCACCTACGAGCAGTACTTC
clone size: .; V gene: TRBV7-3; D gene: TRBD2; J gene: TRBJ2-1; CDR3 protein: CASSFPGTRVMEKNNEQFF; CDR3 DNA: TGTGCCAGCAGCTTTCCCGGGACTAGAGTTATGGAGAAGAACAATGAGCAGTTCTTC
clone size: .; V gene: TRBV30; D gene: .; J gene: TRBJ2-7; CDR3 protein: CAWSVSRQGRQSSYEQYF; CDR3 DNA: TGTGCCTGGAGTGTAAGTAGGCAGGGAAGACAGAGCTCCTACGAGCAGTACTTC
clone size: .; V gene: TRBV6-1; D gene: .; J gene: TRBJ1-1; CDR3 protein: CASSLDSALEAFF; CDR3 DNA: TGTGCCAGCAGTTTGGACAGCGCTCTTGAAGCTTTCTTT
clone size: .; V gene: TRBV4-1; D gene: .; J gene: TRBJ2-3; CDR3 protein: CASSQALGDSDTQYF; CDR3 DNA: TGCGCCAGCAGCCAAGCCCTTGGGGACTCCGATACGCAGTATTTT
clone size: .; V gene: TRBV6-1; D gene: .; J gene: TRBJ2-7; CDR3 protein: CASSESGSPIYEQYF; CDR3 DNA: TGTGCCAGCAGTGAATCGGGTTCACCCATCTACGAGCAGTACTTC
clone size: .; V gene: TRBV6-5; D gene: .; J gene: TRBJ2-3; CDR3 protein: CASRAGARFTDTQYF; CDR3 DNA: TGTGCCAGCCGGGCGGGGGCTCGTTTCACAGATACGCAGTATTTT
clone size: .; V gene: TRBV29-1; D gene: .; J gene: TRBJ2-7; CDR3 protein: CSVGGTGKNEQYF; CDR3 DNA: TGCAGCGTTGGCGGAACAGGGAAAAACGAGCAGTACTTC
clone size: .; V gene: TRBV20-1; D gene: .; J gene: TRBJ2-5; CDR3 protein: CSAKASETQYF; CDR3 DNA: TGCAGTGCTAAAGCTTCTGAGACCCAGTACTTC